These 32 T cell receptor beta chains came from one sample sequenced in a study of blood T cell repertoires in COVID-19. The repertoire was sequenced with immunoSEQ multiplex PCR; TCRdb's copy has only in-frame clones and lacks some. The top ten clones hold 3% to 4% of a sample with about 200,000 clones, about 90% of them seen once. Sequenced material: PBMCs or T cells enriched from blood (not recorded which). The source is a young woman with acute COVID-19.

The CDR3 bases are TGTGCCAGCAGCGTAGGGGGGAGGGACCCTGAAGCTTTCTTT. As protein: CASSVGGRDPEAFF. The chain joins TRBV9 to TRBJ1-1; tentatively, D is TRBD1 (5 bases). V lost 0 bases and J lost 6, with 12 bases in between. Germline values: CDR1 SGDLS, CDR2 YYNGEE. CDR3 length equals 14 residues.

The V gene is TRBV11-3, the J gene TRBJ2-3, with 8 bases matching TRBD2. Trimming cost V 4 bases and J 1 base; bases outside gene matches: 4. Germline CDR1 SGHNT, CDR2 YENEEA. The CDR3 covers 15 residues. CDR3 loop: CASSSGGARTDTQYF. The CDR3 DNA reads as TGTGCCAGCAGCTCGGGAGGGGCCCGCACAGATACGCAGTATTTT.

The chain joins TRBV19 to TRBJ1-6, with D maybe TRBD1 (5 bases). V lost 5 bases and J 3 bases, leaving 11 bases between the germline ends. This CDR3 is built from 15 residues. In germline, CDR1 is LNHDA, CDR2 SQIVND (reference sequence). As DNA, the CDR3 is TGTGCCAGTAGTCAACAGGACATCTATAATTCACCCCTCCACTTT. Protein: CASSQQDIYNSPLHF.

This chain links TRBV7-9 with TRBJ1-5, with D maybe TRBD1 (6 bases). This CDR3 region has 15 residues. CDR1 is SEHNR and CDR2 is FQNEAQ in the germline V gene (reference sequence). The V gene lost 6 bases and the J gene lost 4 bases, with 16 bases spanning the gap. The CDR3 region is CASSQSGTRNQPQHF. The DNA for the CDR3 is TGTGCCAGCAGTCAATCCGGGACAAGAAATCAGCCCCAGCATTTT.

This clone has more than one count but fewer than ten. This rearrangement joins TRBV5-6 to TRBJ1-1; 10 positions match TRBD1. CDR1 is SGHDT, CDR2 YYEEEE, per germline. V lost 4 bases and J lost 0; bases outside the gene matches: 6. The CDR3 runs 16 residues. CDR3 bases: TGTGCCAGCAGCCCCCGGACAGGGGGGGTGAACACTGAAGCTTTCTTT. Translated: CASSPRTGGVNTEAFF.

This chain joins TRBV29-1 and TRBJ1-3; unclear D gene. Germline CDR1 SQVTM, CDR2 ANQGSEA. V was cut by 4 bases and J by 4 bases, with 5 bases left in between. The CDR3 has 11 residues. CDR3 sequence reads: CSVGVGNTIYF. In DNA, the CDR3 is TGCAGCGTTGGAGTAGGAAACACCATATATTTT.

The gene calls are TRBV12-3 or TRBV12-4 and TRBJ1-2, with 9 positions matching TRBD1. Trimming at V came to 6 bases and at J to 6 bases, leaving 5 bases not matched to a gene. This CDR3 has 13 residues. The CDR3 region is CASRGQGIDGYTF. The CDR3 DNA reads TGTGCCAGCAGGGGACAGGGAATCGATGGCTACACCTTC.

In nucleotides, the CDR3 is TGTGCCAGCAGTGAATGGACAGGGGCGGGTGAAAAACTGTTTTTT. Translating it yields CASSEWTGAGEKLFF. The J gene is TRBJ1-4, the V gene TRBV2; 9 bases are a match to TRBD1. Trimming removed 2 bases from V and 7 bases from J; junction bases left unmatched: 5. There are 15 residues in the CDR3. CDR1 is SNHLY and CDR2 is FYNNEI in the germline V gene.

This sequence joins TRBV2 and TRBJ1-2; TRBD1 matches 11 bases. The germline V gene has CDR1 SNHLY and CDR2 FYNNEI. The CDR3 has 16 residues. Trimming cost V 2 bases and J 7 bases; bases outside gene matches: 9. The CDR3 nucleotides are TGTGCCAGCAGTGAAAGAGCGGCCGGGACAGGGGGTGGCTACACCTTC. Protein sequence: CASSERAAGTGGGYTF. The complete variable domain, with remaining parts taken from reference TRBV2 and TRBJ1-2, reads EPEVTQTPSHQVTQMGQEVILRCVPISNHLYFYWYRQILGQKVEFLVSFYNNEISEKSEIFDDQFSVERPDGSNFTLKIRSTKLEDSAMYFCASSERAAGTGGGYTFGSGTRLTVV.

This sequence joins TRBV9 and TRBJ1-2; 7 bases match TRBD1. Germline V CDR1 and CDR2: SGDLS, YYNGEE. The length of the CDR3 is 15 residues. With 3 bases clipped from V and 2 bases from J, the junction kept 7 bases outside the gene matches. The CDR3 loop is CASSASTGNNYGYTF. As DNA, the CDR3 is TGTGCCAGCAGCGCCTCGACAGGGAACAACTATGGCTACACCTTC.

The V call is TRBV5-1, the J call TRBJ1-4, with D hard to call. The CDR3 length is 15 residues. V gave up 0 bases and J gave up 3 bases, with 9 bases separating them. Germline loops: CDR1 SGHRS, CDR2 YFSETQ. CDR3 in amino acids: CASSLAAGPNEKLFF. CDR3 bases: TGCGCCAGCAGCTTGGCGGCAGGCCCTAATGAAAAACTGTTTTTT.

The chain recombines TRBV11-2 with TRBJ1-5; perhaps TRBD1 as D (5 bases). The V end was cut by 0 bases, the J end by 3 bases, with 9 bases between. Per the germline V gene, CDR1 is SGHAT and CDR2 is FQNNGV. The CDR3 is 15 amino acids. As DNA, the CDR3 is TGTGCCAGCAGCTTAGAGGGGGGAATCAATCAGCCCCAGCATTTT. This translates into CASSLEGGINQPQHF.

The chain combines TRBV5-6 with TRBJ2-5, with 7 bases that match TRBD2. Germline assignment: CDR1 SGHDT and CDR2 YYEEEE. This CDR3 comprises 16 residues. Trimming took 0 bases from V and 3 from J; bases not matched to a gene: 8. The CDR3 nucleotides read TGTGCCAGCAGCTTGGGACTAGCCGAGAAAGAAGAGACCCAGTACTTC. Translation gives CASSLGLAEKEETQYF.

This chain joins TRBV5-1 and TRBJ2-1; D ambiguous. The CDR3 is 14 amino acids. Germline V gene sequence: CDR1 SGHRS, CDR2 YFSETQ. Trimming removed 0 bases at V and 2 bases at J, with 6 bases between. This CDR3 reads CASSLDSTYNEQFF. The DNA of the CDR3 is TGCGCCAGCAGCTTGGATTCTACCTACAATGAGCAGTTCTTC.

The CDR3 sequence: CASSANSGTYGYTF. As DNA, the CDR3 is TGTGCCAGCAGCGCCAACAGCGGGACCTATGGCTACACCTTC. The chain has TRBV9 and TRBJ1-2; a weak D match, TRBD1 (5 bases). Trimming removed 3 bases from V and 4 bases from J, with 13 bases in between. The CDR3 has 14 amino acids. In germline, CDR1 is SGDLS, CDR2 YYNGEE.

CDR3 DNA: TGTGCCATCAGTGAGTCAGACGGGGGAGGCGAGCAGTACTTC. It specifies CAISESDGGGEQYF. The rearrangement links TRBV10-3 to TRBJ2-7, with D maybe TRBD2 (6 bases). V gave up 0 bases and J gave up 6 bases, with 12 bases separating them. CDR3 length equals 14 residues. Looked up from germline, CDR1 is ENHRY and CDR2 is SYGVKD.

This clone was seen only once. V gene TRBV9 combines with J gene TRBJ1-2, with D perhaps matching TRBD1 (6 bases). Germline CDR1 reads SGDLS; CDR2 reads YYNGEE. This CDR3 has 12 amino acids. Deletions cut 3 bases from V and 4 bases from J, with 7 bases between. The CDR3 coding sequence is TGTGCCAGCAGCGGGACAGTCTATGGCTACACCTTC. Translating it yields CASSGTVYGYTF.

This chain connects TRBV20-1 to TRBJ1-1; weak D call: TRBD1 (5 bases). V shed 6 bases and J shed 5 bases, with 10 bases lying between them. The CDR3 sequence is 11 residues long. Germline-derived CDR1 and CDR2 are DFQATT and SNEGSKA (reference sequence). Here the CDR3 reads CSAAEGTEAFF. CDR3 sequence (DNA): TGCAGTGCCGCGGAGGGGACTGAAGCTTTCTTT.

The rearrangement uses TRBV4-3 and TRBJ1-2, with D uncertain. Germline CDR1 reads LGHNA; CDR2 reads YSLEER. This CDR3 has 14 amino acids. Trimming pared 0 bases from V and 7 bases from J, leaving 12 bases between. CDR3 amino acids: CASSQESAWSGYTF. The CDR3 DNA reads TGCGCCAGCAGCCAAGAATCAGCGTGGAGTGGCTACACCTTC.

The chain recombines TRBV9 with TRBJ2-1, with a tentative D call TRBD2 (7 bases). The CDR3 extends over 16 amino acids. Trimming left V 0 bases short and J 1 base short, with 11 bases between. Germline V gene data show CDR1 as SGDLS and CDR2 as YYNGEE. CDR3 sequence reads: CASSVAGGQSYNEQFF. The CDR3, as DNA: TGTGCCAGCAGCGTAGCCGGGGGGCAGTCCTACAATGAGCAGTTCTTC.

This rearrangement joins TRBV7-6 to TRBJ2-2, with 8 positions matching TRBD2. The germline CDR1 and CDR2 sequences are SGHVS and FNYEAQ. The CDR3 spans 19 residues. J lost 0 bases, V lost 2 bases, and 11 bases had no gene match. This chain's CDR3 is CASSLIRPGGGTNTGELFF. In DNA form, the CDR3 reads TGTGCCAGCAGCTTAATCCGACCCGGGGGGGGTACGAACACCGGGGAGCTGTTTTTT.

The V gene is TRBV30, the J gene TRBJ1-3; 12 bases agree with TRBD1. The junction had 5 bases not matched to a gene; V was cut back by 4 bases and J by 4 bases. The germline CDR1 and CDR2 sequences are GTSNPN and SVGIG (reference sequence). The CDR3 runs to 15 residues. For the CDR3, the DNA is TGTGCCTGGACCCGGGACAGGGGGCGAGGAAACACCATATATTTT. Translated: CAWTRDRGRGNTIYF.

The chain carries TRBV11-3 and TRBJ2-1; tentatively, D is TRBD1 (7 bases). The germline gives CDR1 SGHNT, CDR2 YENEEA. Between the trimmed V and J ends, which lost 5 bases and 6 bases, there was a span of 17 bases. The CDR3 runs to 15 residues. The CDR3: CASSPNPGGSNEQFF. In nucleotides, the CDR3 is TGTGCCAGCAGCCCAAATCCAGGGGGGTCCAATGAGCAGTTCTTC.

The chain uses TRBV5-4 and TRBJ2-1, with 10 bases fitting TRBD1. Losses at the gene ends were 4 bases for V and 8 bases for J; bases not matched to a gene: 6. The CDR3 has 14 residues. Germline lookup yields CDR1 SGHNT and CDR2 YYREEE (reference sequence). CDR3 in amino acids: CASSPGQGRDEQFF. The CDR3 DNA follows: TGTGCCAGCAGCCCGGGACAGGGGCGGGATGAGCAGTTCTTC.

The chain has TRBV28 and TRBJ2-5, with 7 bases identical to TRBD1. This CDR3 is 13 amino acids long. V dropped 7 bases and J dropped 1; count of bases not matched to a gene: 3. The germline gives CDR1 MDHEN, CDR2 SYDVKM. CDR3 bases: TGTGCCAGCAATCCAGGGGGCCAAGAGACCCAGTACTTC. Its protein is CASNPGGQETQYF.

This clone showed up just once. J is TRBJ1-2 and V is TRBV19; 7 bases are shared with TRBD1. The V segment lost 6 bases and the J segment 5 bases; nucleotides outside the gene matches: 6. Germline V gene sequence: CDR1 LNHDA, CDR2 SQIVND (reference sequence). The CDR3 totals 13 residues. The CDR3 sequence is CASSNGQVYGYTF. The CDR3, as DNA: TGTGCCAGTAGCAACGGACAGGTTTATGGCTACACCTTC.

The rearrangement uses TRBV19 and TRBJ2-7, with 9 positions matching TRBD1. There are 15 residues in the CDR3. CDR1 and CDR2 (germline): LNHDA, SQIVND (reference sequence). V trimming: 6 bases; J trimming: 2 bases; junction bases outside the gene matches: 8. CDR3 region: CASRETGTGTYEQYF. CDR3 DNA: TGTGCCAGTAGAGAGACCGGGACAGGGACCTACGAGCAGTACTTC.

J is TRBJ2-1 and V is TRBV4-3; 8 bases align to TRBD1. Germline V gene sequence: CDR1 LGHNA, CDR2 YSLEER. V lost 6 bases and J lost 4; bases outside the gene matches: 8. This CDR3 has 15 amino acids. The CDR3 loop is CASSDRGPRYNEQFF. The CDR3 region has the DNA TGCGCCAGCAGTGACAGGGGCCCAAGGTACAATGAGCAGTTCTTC.

Comment on this clone: The same CDR3 also results from other DNA sequences found in this sample. V is TRBV28 and J is TRBJ1-1; no firm D call. The CDR3 length is 12 residues. Trimming stripped 6 bases from V and 5 bases from J, with 10 bases between. Germline V gene data show CDR1 as MDHEN and CDR2 as SYDVKM. The CDR3 nucleotides are TGTGCCAGCAGCCTCGTTGAGACTGAAGCTTTCTTT. Translation: CASSLVETEAFF.

The chain recombines TRBV24-1 with TRBJ2-5, with 10 bases aligning to TRBD1. With 3 bases clipped from V and 4 bases from J, the junction kept 4 bases outside the gene matches. Looked up from germline, CDR1 is KGHDR and CDR2 is SFDVKD. The CDR3 has 15 residues. In nucleotides, the CDR3 is TGTGCCACCAGTGATAGGACAGGGGGGCGAGAGACCCAGTACTTC. Encoded protein: CATSDRTGGRETQYF.

The chain carries TRBV9 and TRBJ2-6, with 7 bases fitting TRBD1. J lost 0 bases, V lost 9 bases, and 9 bases had no gene match. The CDR3 runs 16 residues. Germline CDR1 is SGDLS and CDR2 is YYNGEE. CDR3 coding DNA: TGTGCCACCCACAAGGGACAGAGCTCTGGGGCCAACGTCCTGACTTTC. Translation gives CATHKGQSSGANVLTF. The full variable domain, its missing parts supplied by reference TRBV9 and TRBJ2-6, is DSGVTQTPKHLITATGQRVTLRCSPRSGDLSVYWYQQSLDQGLQFLIQYYNGEERAKGNILERFSAQQFPDLHSELNLSSLELGDSALYFCATHKGQSSGANVLTFGAGSRLTVL.

V and J are TRBV18 and TRBJ1-6, with unresolved D. Deletions cut 2 bases from V and 7 bases from J, with 9 bases between. This CDR3 comprises 14 residues. Germline CDR1 and CDR2: KGHSH and LQKENI. The CDR3 loop reads CASSPETPNSPLHF. The CDR3 DNA follows: TGTGCCAGCTCACCAGAGACACCAAATTCACCCCTCCACTTT.